This TCR beta chain was obtained from a study of cytomegalovirus exposure and HLA in healthy donors. The protocol was immunoSEQ multiplex PCR, while the TCRdb copy is restricted to in-frame clones and leaves out a portion. The sample lists under 75,000 clones; around 97% were seen once. V trimming: 2 bases; J trimming: 3 bases; junction bases outside the gene matches: 3. The CDR3 is 16 amino acids. The germline CDR1 and CDR2 sequences are SGHDT and YYEEEE. Input material: PBMCs. The chain combines TRBV5-6 with TRBJ2-5; 14 bases map to TRBD2. The TCR sequence derives from a woman aged 18-29 years in good health and CMV-seropositive. The CDR3 DNA reads as TGTGCCAGCAGCTTCCGACTAGCGGGAGGGAAAGAGACCCAGTACTTC. Translating gives CASSFRLAGGKETQYF.